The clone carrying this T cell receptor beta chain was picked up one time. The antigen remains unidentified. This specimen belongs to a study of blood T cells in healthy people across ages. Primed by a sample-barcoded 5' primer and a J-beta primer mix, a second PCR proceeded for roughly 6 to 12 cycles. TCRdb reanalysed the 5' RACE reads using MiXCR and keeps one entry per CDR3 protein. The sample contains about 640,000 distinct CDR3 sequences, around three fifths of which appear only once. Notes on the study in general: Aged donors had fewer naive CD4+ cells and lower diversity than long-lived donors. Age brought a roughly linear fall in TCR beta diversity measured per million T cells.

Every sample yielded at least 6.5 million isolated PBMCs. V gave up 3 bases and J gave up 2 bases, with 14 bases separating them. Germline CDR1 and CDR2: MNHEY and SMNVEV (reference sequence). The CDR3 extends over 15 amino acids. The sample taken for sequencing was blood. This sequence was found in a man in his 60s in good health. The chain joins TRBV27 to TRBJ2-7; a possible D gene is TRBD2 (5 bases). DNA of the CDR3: TGTGCCAGCAGTTTGTCTTCCATGGAGGCCTACGAGCAGTACTTC. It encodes CASSLSSMEAYEQYF.